Presented here are 32 T cell receptor beta chains from one specimen sequenced in a study of blood T cell repertoires in COVID-19. TCRdb's table, derived via immunoSEQ multiplex PCR, lists solely in-frame clones and lacks some. The data show about 170,000 clones, 80% to 85% seen once. Sequencing used peripheral blood. These receptors were collected from a woman between 70 and 85 years old with COVID-19, enrolled during active disease.

J is TRBJ1-1 and V is TRBV5-4; TRBD1 aligns across 7 bases. V was pared by 3 bases and J by 1 base, with 6 bases of the junction left unmatched. Germline CDR1 is SGHNT and CDR2 is YYREEE (reference sequence). The CDR3 runs to 15 residues. CDR3 protein: CASSSAGGGNTEAFF. CDR3 nucleotide sequence: TGTGCCAGCAGCTCGGCAGGGGGTGGGAACACTGAAGCTTTCTTT.

The chain couples TRBV6-4 to TRBJ2-1; possibly TRBD2 for D (5 bases). The germline V gene encodes CDR1 MRHNA and CDR2 SNTAGT. There are 14 residues in the CDR3. The ends were cut back, 6 bases at V and 6 bases at J, with 15 bases in the middle. The CDR3: CASSGRGLVNEQFF. CDR3 in DNA: TGTGCCAGCAGCGGAAGAGGACTTGTCAATGAGCAGTTCTTC.

The CDR3 loop is CASSFLGELGGYTF. The CDR3 DNA follows: TGTGCCAGCAGTTTTTTAGGGGAATTGGGTGGCTACACCTTC. The rearrangement links TRBV27 to TRBJ1-2; perhaps TRBD1 as D (5 bases). The CDR3 length is 14 residues. CDR1 and CDR2 from the germline V gene are MNHEY and SMNVEV (reference sequence). V lost 3 bases, J lost 7 bases, and 15 bases lay in between.

V usage is TRBV7-2 and J usage is TRBJ1-2; TRBD1 might be the D (5 bases). This CDR3 contains 17 residues. Germline CDR1 and CDR2: SGHTA and FQGNSA. Trimming stripped 5 bases from V and 3 bases from J, with 22 bases between. The CDR3 region is CASSPGLAPGGDYGYTF. The CDR3 DNA reads as TGTGCCAGCAGCCCGGGACTGGCCCCGGGGGGTGACTATGGCTACACCTTC.

This chain joins TRBV10-3 and TRBJ2-7, with a weak D call TRBD2 (5 bases). Between the trimmed V and J ends, which lost 6 bases and 1 base, there was a span of 7 bases. This CDR3 is built from 12 residues. Per the germline V gene, CDR1 is ENHRY and CDR2 is SYGVKD. The CDR3 loop is CAIRGESYEQYF. The CDR3 DNA sequence: TGTGCCATCAGGGGAGAGTCCTACGAGCAGTACTTC.

As to this clone: Other nucleotide sequences from this sample produce the same CDR3. J is TRBJ1-2 and V is TRBV5-4; the D gene is possibly TRBD1 (5 bases). With 3 bases removed from V and 1 base from J, the gap between germline ends came to 7 bases. Germline V gene data show CDR1 as SGHNT and CDR2 as YYREEE (reference sequence). The CDR3 length is 13 residues. The CDR3 region is CASSSRGNYGYTF. The DNA of the CDR3 is TGTGCCAGCAGCTCTAGGGGTAACTATGGCTACACCTTC.

This clone was counted only a few times. The CDR3 DNA is TGTGCCAGCAGCCCCCGACGGGGGGCTTCGGCCGACGATGGCTACACCTTC. As protein: CASSPRRGASADDGYTF. The rearrangement joins TRBV5-5 to TRBJ1-2, with D tentatively TRBD1 (6 bases). This CDR3 region has 17 residues. Between the trimmed V and J ends, which lost 4 bases and 6 bases, there was a span of 25 bases. The germline V gene has CDR1 SGHKS and CDR2 YYEKEE (reference sequence).

The genes are TRBV5-1 and TRBJ1-2; D remains ambiguous. Germline V gives CDR1 SGHRS, CDR2 YFSETQ. Trimming took 2 bases from V and 8 from J, leaving 19 bases between them. The CDR3 runs 15 residues. CDR3 protein: CASSFIPGLTGGYTF. CDR3 DNA sequence: TGCGCCAGCAGCTTCATTCCGGGCCTCACGGGAGGCTACACCTTC.

V gene TRBV3-1 (or the pseudogene TRBV3-2) combines with J gene TRBJ1-6, with 8 positions matching TRBD1. The germline CDR1 and CDR2 sequences are LGHDT and YNNKEL (reference sequence). This CDR3 comprises 17 residues. Trimming cost V 1 base and J 7 bases; bases outside gene matches: 9. CDR3 residues: CASSQVGQGARNSPLHF. In DNA, the CDR3 is TGTGCCAGCAGCCAAGTGGGGCAGGGGGCGAGAAATTCACCCCTCCACTTT.

J is TRBJ1-1 and V is TRBV6-6; no reliable D call. CDR1 and CDR2 (germline): MNHNY, SVGAGI (reference sequence). V was shortened by 11 bases and J by 1 base, with 14 bases between the two germline ends. The CDR3 consists of 13 residues. CDR3: CAVTLTGNTEAFF. The CDR3 DNA reads TGTGCCGTGACCCTGACTGGGAACACTGAAGCTTTCTTT.

This clone has a single count. The chain joins TRBV24-1 to TRBJ2-1; no firm D call. This CDR3 region has 13 residues. Germline lookup yields CDR1 KGHDR and CDR2 SFDVKD. Trimming pared 7 bases from V and 2 bases from J, leaving 8 bases between. CDR3 DNA: TGTGCCACCAGAGCGAACCCCTACAATGAGCAGTTCTTC. It yields the protein CATRANPYNEQFF.

V gene TRBV6-5 combines with J gene TRBJ2-1; 9 bases align to TRBD1. Germline loops: CDR1 MNHEY, CDR2 SVGAGI. Trimming took 8 bases from V and 1 from J; bases not matched to a gene: 3. The CDR3 contains 14 residues. As DNA, the CDR3 is TGTGCCAGCGAGACAGGGGGATCCTACAATGAGCAGTTCTTC. The encoded protein is CASETGGSYNEQFF.

The chain employs TRBV10-3 and TRBJ2-1, with D perhaps matching TRBD2 (6 bases). Germline CDR1 ENHRY, CDR2 SYGVKD. V was shortened by 0 bases and J by 5 bases, with 11 bases between the two germline ends. This CDR3 region has 15 residues. The CDR3 DNA reads as TGTGCCATCAGTGAGTCTGCTCGGGGGAACAATGAGCAGTTCTTC. Translation: CAISESARGNNEQFF.

The genes are TRBV28 and TRBJ2-2, with D possibly being TRBD2 (5 bases). The germline CDR1 and CDR2 sequences are MDHEN and SYDVKM. This CDR3 spans 12 amino acids. The V gene lost 5 bases and the J gene lost 4 bases, with 5 bases spanning the gap. The CDR3 reads CASSSGTGELFF. For the CDR3, the DNA is TGTGCCAGCAGTAGCGGCACCGGGGAGCTGTTTTTT. Full variable domain (remainder filled in from reference TRBV28 and TRBJ2-2): DVKVTQSSRYLVKRTGEKVFLECVQDMDHENMFWYRQDPGLGLRLIYFSYDVKMKEKGDIPEGYSVSREKKERFSLILESASTNQTSMYLCASSSGTGELFFGEGSRLTVL.

The chain carries TRBV5-8 and TRBJ1-1; D is possibly TRBD1 (6 bases). Germline-derived CDR1 and CDR2 are SGHTS and YDEGEE. V lost 2 bases and J lost 10, with 12 bases in between. The CDR3 contains 12 residues. The CDR3 reads CASSFLQGRAFF. CDR3 bases: TGTGCCAGCAGCTTCCTACAGGGAAGAGCTTTCTTT.

This clone was seen just once. The V gene is TRBV2, the J gene TRBJ2-5; 7 bases line up with TRBD1. J was trimmed by 2 bases and V by 8 bases; bases with no gene match: 5. There are 13 residues in the CDR3. The germline V gene has CDR1 SNHLY and CDR2 FYNNEI. The CDR3 here is CASSRQGQETQYF. CDR3 bases: TGTGCCAGCTCGAGACAGGGACAAGAGACCCAGTACTTC.

The chain has TRBV18 and TRBJ2-1; TRBD1 aligns across 9 bases. Germline CDR1 KGHSH, CDR2 LQKENI. The CDR3 loop spans 17 amino acids. V lost 0 bases, J lost 6 bases, and 9 bases stayed unmatched. The CDR3 loop reads CASSPPSRDRASNEQFF. The CDR3, as DNA: TGTGCCAGCTCACCACCATCCCGGGACAGGGCTTCCAATGAGCAGTTCTTC.

The chain uses TRBV10-3 and TRBJ2-7, with 11 bases lining up with TRBD2. The junction had 9 bases not matched to a gene; V was cut back by 6 bases and J by 5 bases. Germline-derived CDR1 and CDR2 are ENHRY and SYGVKD. The CDR3 is 15 residues long. The CDR3 loop reads CAISPKLAGVHEQYF. CDR3 DNA sequence: TGTGCCATCAGCCCGAAACTAGCGGGAGTCCACGAGCAGTACTTC.

This rearrangement joins TRBV2 to TRBJ1-6; D not certain. The V end was cut by 0 bases, the J end by 10 bases, with 13 bases between. The CDR3 is 15 amino acids. Germline CDR1 is SNHLY and CDR2 is FYNNEI. The CDR3 protein is CASSEAPDNASPLHF. The CDR3 DNA reads TGTGCCAGCAGTGAAGCCCCCGACAACGCGTCACCCCTCCACTTT.

This rearrangement joins TRBV6-2 or TRBV6-3 to TRBJ2-1; the D gene is possibly TRBD2 (6 bases). CDR1 and CDR2 (germline): MNHEY, SVGEGT. This CDR3 is 15 amino acids long. V was clipped by 5 bases and J by 0 bases, with 11 bases between them. CDR3 nucleotide sequence: TGTGCCAGCAGTATGGGACTCAACTCCTACAATGAGCAGTTCTTC. Translating gives CASSMGLNSYNEQFF.

This rearrangement joins TRBV5-6 to TRBJ2-1, with D possibly TRBD2 on 6 matching bases. From germline, CDR1 is SGHDT and CDR2 YYEEEE. Trimming took 1 base from V and 8 from J, leaving 13 bases between them. The CDR3 extends over 14 amino acids. CDR3 in amino acids: CASSLTLRGDEQFF. Written as DNA, the CDR3 is TGTGCCAGCAGCTTGACCCTGCGGGGCGATGAGCAGTTCTTC.

This clone was picked up one time. The junction departs from germline at one end; a sequencing error may be responsible. The V call is TRBV7-7, the J call TRBJ2-2; weak D call: TRBD2 (6 bases). The CDR3 contains 15 residues. CDR1 is SSHAT, CDR2 FNYEAQ, per germline (reference sequence). The CDR3 region has the DNA TGTGCTAGCAGCCCCGGGACTCTCAACACCGGGGAGCTGTTTTTT. Translation: CASSPGTLNTGELFF.

The genes are TRBV5-1 and TRBJ2-1, with D possibly being TRBD2 (6 bases). Germline CDR1 and CDR2: SGHRS and YFSETQ. The V end was cut by 2 bases, the J end by 9 bases, with 12 bases between. The CDR3 spans 13 residues. In DNA form, the CDR3 reads TGCGCCAGCAGCTTAACGGGAGATTCTGAGCAGTTCTTC. It yields the protein CASSLTGDSEQFF.

The chain couples TRBV5-1 to TRBJ1-2; D might be TRBD1 (5 bases). The V end lost 10 bases, the J end lost 4 bases, and 23 bases lay between the germline ends. Per germline, CDR1 SGHRS and CDR2 YFSETQ. The CDR3 is made up of 15 amino acids. The CDR3 is CACGRGDSFGYGYTF. In DNA, the CDR3 is TGCGCCTGTGGACGCGGAGACAGTTTCGGCTATGGCTACACCTTC.

The chain combines TRBV3-1 (or the pseudogene TRBV3-2) with TRBJ2-1; D is perhaps TRBD2 (7 bases). V gave up 4 bases and J gave up 10 bases, with 14 bases separating them. The V gene's germline CDR1 is LGHDT and CDR2 YNNKEL (reference sequence). This CDR3 has 13 amino acids. The CDR3 loop is CASSRRGAGEQFF. The CDR3 nucleotides read TGTGCCAGCAGCCGTCGGGGGGCCGGGGAGCAGTTCTTC.

The chain employs TRBV6-6 and TRBJ2-3, with TRBD2 matching over 9 bases. The CDR3 loop spans 15 amino acids. J lost 6 bases, V lost 5 bases, and 9 bases had no gene match. In germline, CDR1 is MNHNY, CDR2 SVGAGI (reference sequence). The CDR3 sequence is CASSQLSGGPDTQYF. CDR3 bases: TGTGCCAGCAGTCAACTTAGCGGGGGTCCGGATACGCAGTATTTT.

The chain combines TRBV2 with TRBJ2-7, with a weak D call TRBD1 (5 bases). The CDR3 length is 14 residues. V lost 6 bases, J lost 2 bases, and 14 bases lay in between. Germline-derived CDR1 and CDR2 are SNHLY and FYNNEI. The CDR3: CASREYGATYEQYV. Here the CDR3 DNA reads TGTGCCAGCAGGGAGTATGGGGCGACCTACGAGCAGTACGTC.

The chain couples TRBV6-5 to TRBJ2-5; 11 nucleotides agree with TRBD2. V was pared by 5 bases and J by 3 bases, with 2 bases of the junction left unmatched. CDR1 MNHEY and CDR2 SVGAGI come from the germline V gene. This CDR3 is 14 amino acids long. The CDR3 loop reads CASSPGLAEETQYF. The DNA for the CDR3 is TGTGCCAGCAGTCCGGGACTAGCGGAAGAGACCCAGTACTTC.

V usage is TRBV4-1 and J usage is TRBJ1-1; 8 positions match TRBD1. Per germline, CDR1 MGHRA and CDR2 YSYEKL. The ends lost 2 bases at V and 0 bases at J; junction bases unmatched: 8. The CDR3 length is 17 residues. The CDR3 DNA reads as TGCGCCAGCAGCCAACAGGGGGCGGGGACCGTGAACACTGAAGCTTTCTTT. Its translation is CASSQQGAGTVNTEAFF.

This chain uses TRBV5-1 with TRBJ2-3; TRBD2 might be the D (5 bases). Germline loops: CDR1 SGHRS, CDR2 YFSETQ. The V end was cut by 4 bases, the J end by 4 bases, with 10 bases between. This CDR3 has 13 amino acids. CDR3 sequence reads: CASSALLADTQYF. In nucleotides, the CDR3 is TGCGCCAGCAGCGCCTTACTAGCAGATACGCAGTATTTT.

This chain links TRBV30 with TRBJ1-5; 7 bases match TRBD1. The length of the CDR3 is 14 residues. Germline V gene data show CDR1 as GTSNPN and CDR2 as SVGIG (reference sequence). The junction had 5 bases not matched to a gene; V was cut back by 2 bases and J by 4 bases. The chain's CDR3 is CAWSRTGGNQPQHF. The CDR3 nucleotides are TGTGCCTGGAGTCGGACAGGTGGTAATCAGCCCCAGCATTTT.

This clone showed up just once. The rearrangement joins TRBV7-2 to TRBJ2-7; 10 nucleotides agree with TRBD1. Germline-derived CDR1 and CDR2 are SGHTA and FQGNSA. V lost 3 bases and J lost 2; bases outside the gene matches: 10. The length of the CDR3 is 17 residues. CDR3 nucleotide sequence: TGTGCCAGCAGCTTTCAGGGACAGGGGCATAGGGCCTACGAGCAGTACTTC. This encodes CASSFQGQGHRAYEQYF.